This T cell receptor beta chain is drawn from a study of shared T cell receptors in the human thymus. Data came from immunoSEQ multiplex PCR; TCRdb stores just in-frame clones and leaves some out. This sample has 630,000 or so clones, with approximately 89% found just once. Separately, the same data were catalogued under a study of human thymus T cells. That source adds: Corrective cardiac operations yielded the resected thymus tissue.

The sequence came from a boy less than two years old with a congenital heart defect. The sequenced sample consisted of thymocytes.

For the CDR3, the DNA is TGTGCCAGCAGTTTAAATATCATGAGGGAAAAACTGTTTTTT. This gives the protein CASSLNIMREKLFF. V gene TRBV27 combines with J gene TRBJ1-4; D not certain. The CDR3 contains 14 residues. V was clipped by 2 bases and J by 8 bases, with 12 bases between them. Germline CDR1 MNHEY, CDR2 SMNVEV (reference sequence). Drawing the rest from reference TRBV27 and TRBJ1-4, the complete variable domain is EAQVTQNPRYLITVTGKKLTVTCSQNMNHEYMSWYRQDPGLGLRQIYYSMNVEVTDKGDVPEGYKVSRKEKRNFPLILESPSPNQTSLYFCASSLNIMREKLFFGSGTQLSVL.